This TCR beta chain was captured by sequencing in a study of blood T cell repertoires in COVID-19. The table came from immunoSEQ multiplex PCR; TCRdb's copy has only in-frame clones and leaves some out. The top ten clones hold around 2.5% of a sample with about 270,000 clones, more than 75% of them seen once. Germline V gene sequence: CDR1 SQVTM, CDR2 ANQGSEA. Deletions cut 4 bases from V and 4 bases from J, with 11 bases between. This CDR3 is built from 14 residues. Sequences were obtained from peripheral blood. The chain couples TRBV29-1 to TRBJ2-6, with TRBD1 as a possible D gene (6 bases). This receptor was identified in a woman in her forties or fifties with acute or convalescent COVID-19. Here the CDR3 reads CSVGQVTGANVLTF. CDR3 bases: TGCAGCGTTGGACAGGTAACAGGGGCCAACGTCCTGACTTTC.